This is a list of T cell receptor beta chains from one sample in a study of monozygotic twins with inflammatory bowel disease. With the 5' RACE reads reprocessed, TCRdb shows one record per CDR3 protein and no DNA. Found here are a few hundred thousand distinct CDR3 sequences; the top ten clones hold around 2.6%. Sequenced sample: blood. The source is a human donor with ulcerative colitis or Crohn's disease, or a healthy co-twin of an affected twin (not recorded which). Both conserved end residues are part of each CDR3. Fields, in order: V gene, J gene, CDR3 protein.

>TRBV6-5|TRBJ1-1
CASSYSNGGPRAFF
>TRBV20-1|TRBJ1-2
CSAREPRDYGYTF
>TRBV4-3|TRBJ2-7
CASSPARLTYEQYF
>TRBV4-3|TRBJ2-3
CASSQDPTEDTDTQYF
>TRBV19|TRBJ1-1
CASSIGRLGTEAFF
>TRBV7-2|TRBJ2-4
CASSPPGWGNIQYF
>TRBV12-3/TRBV12-4|TRBJ2-2
CASSSRQTGELFF
>TRBV5-1|TRBJ2-1
CASNGPHNEQFF
>TRBV29-1|TRBJ1-2
CSVGVGAGYGYTF
>TRBV7-2|TRBJ2-1
CASSFGPEQFF
>TRBV20-1|TRBJ2-7
CSATENRVLIYEQYF
>TRBV5-8|TRBJ2-2
CASSLVQTTGELFF
>TRBV4-2|TRBJ1-1
CASSQEGIRPEAFF
>TRBV5-1|TRBJ1-2
CASTGGTNYGYTF
>TRBV9|TRBJ2-7
CASSRTETSYDEQYF
>TRBV7-7|TRBJ2-1
CASSRGTTDSNEQFF
>TRBV7-8|TRBJ2-7
CASSGTQMEQYF
>TRBV24-1|TRBJ1-1
CATSDGDFGATEAFF
>TRBV7-3|TRBJ2-7
CASSFGRVLSEQYF
>TRBV5-1|TRBJ1-1
CASSLDRIEAFF
>TRBV7-2|TRBJ2-3
CASSARDRGTDTQYF
>TRBV15|TRBJ1-2
CATSNWDRGSYGYTF
>TRBV15|TRBJ2-3
CATSQGLAGGSDTQYF
>TRBV6-5|TRBJ1-3
CASSYRTTRDTIYF
>TRBV5-1|TRBJ2-6
CASSEESGANVLTF
>TRBV25-1|TRBJ1-1
CASSSRDRGTGMNTEAFF
>TRBV9|TRBJ2-3
CASRGTVADTQYF
>TRBV6-2/TRBV6-3|TRBJ2-7
CASSLVYDRGDPYEQYF
>TRBV5-1|TRBJ2-7
CASSLARGSPLSYEQYF
>TRBV7-9|TRBJ2-7
CASSSPQGTSYEQYF
>TRBV12-3/TRBV12-4|TRBJ2-1
CASSFGAGQFF
>TRBV7-9|TRBJ2-1
CVSSAPGRNEQFF
>TRBV18|TRBJ2-7
CASSPLSIGAITYEQYF
>TRBV7-8|TRBJ2-7
CASSLGLQGYEQYF
>TRBV20-1|TRBJ2-7
CSARDSGVRSYEQYF
>TRBV5-1|TRBJ2-5
CASSSGQGIQETQYF
>TRBV5-5|TRBJ2-1
CASSLLEGFNEQFF
>TRBV6-2/TRBV6-3|TRBJ2-7
CASSYPLGEQYF
>TRBV27|TRBJ2-3
CASRIGRITDTQYF
>TRBV9|TRBJ2-7
CASSLKTGKYYEQYF
>TRBV19|TRBJ2-4
CASSPLLPRQGSSKNIQYF
>TRBV12-3/TRBV12-4|TRBJ1-6
CASSRTGGVNSPLHF
>TRBV6-1|TRBJ1-1
CASSETRNTEAFF
>TRBV5-1|TRBJ2-5
CASGQGSQETQYF
>TRBV29-1|TRBJ2-5
CSVEGPSLGETQYF
>TRBV29-1|TRBJ1-4
CSVTTNFWGTNEKLFF
>TRBV4-1|TRBJ1-1
CASSLRPGQGADTEAFF
>TRBV27|TRBJ2-7
CASSSRGDSYEQYF
>TRBV18|TRBJ1-4
CASSPQTAATNEKLFF
>TRBV6-5|TRBJ1-4
CASGLSPRVGLIF
>TRBV5-1|TRBJ2-1
CASSFSGTYNEQFF